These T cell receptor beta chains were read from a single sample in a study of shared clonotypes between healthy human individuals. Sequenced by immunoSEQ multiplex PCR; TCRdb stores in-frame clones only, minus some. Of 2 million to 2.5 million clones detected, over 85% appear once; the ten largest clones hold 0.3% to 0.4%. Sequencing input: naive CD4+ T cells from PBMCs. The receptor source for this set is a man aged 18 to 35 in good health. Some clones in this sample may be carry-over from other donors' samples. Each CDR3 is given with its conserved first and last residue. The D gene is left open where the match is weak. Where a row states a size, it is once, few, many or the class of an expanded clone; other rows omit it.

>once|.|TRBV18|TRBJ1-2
CASSPNREGPSYTF
TGTGCCAGCTCACCAAATCGGGAGGGACCTAGCTACACCTTC
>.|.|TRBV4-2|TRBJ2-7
CASSLRGRGEQYF
TGTGCCAGCAGCCTAAGAGGACGAGGCGAGCAGTACTTC
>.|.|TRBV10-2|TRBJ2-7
CASSVRTDSYEQYF
TGCGCCAGCAGTGTTAGGACGGACTCCTACGAGCAGTACTTC
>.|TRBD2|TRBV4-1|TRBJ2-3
CASSQGLIAGHEYF
TGCGCCAGCAGCCAAGGATTAATAGCGGGCCATGAGTATTTT
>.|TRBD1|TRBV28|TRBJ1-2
CASTTGQGVYGYTF
TGTGCCAGCACAACCGGGCAGGGGGTCTATGGCTACACCTTC
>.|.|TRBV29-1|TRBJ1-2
CSAWGRGRYGYTF
TGCAGCGCCTGGGGGAGGGGAAGATATGGCTACACCTTC
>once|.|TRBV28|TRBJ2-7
CASSSPFYEQYF
TGTGCCAGCAGTTCGCCCTTTTACGAGCAGTACTTC
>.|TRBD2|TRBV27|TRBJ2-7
CASSGRLEGLLGEQYF
TGTGCCAGCAGCGGGAGGTTGGAGGGACTATTAGGCGAGCAGTACTTC
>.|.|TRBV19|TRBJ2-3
CATRRGATDTQYF
TGTGCCACCCGACGGGGAGCCACAGATACGCAGTATTTT
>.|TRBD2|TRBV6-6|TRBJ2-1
CASTTASGNYNEQFF
TGTGCCAGCACAACAGCTAGCGGCAACTACAATGAGCAGTTCTTC
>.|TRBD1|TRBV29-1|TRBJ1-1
CSPSLIPGQTARTEAFF
TGCAGCCCTAGCCTCATCCCGGGACAGACGGCGCGAACTGAAGCTTTCTTT
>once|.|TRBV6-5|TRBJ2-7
CASTHRGDGDEQYF
TGTGCCAGCACCCATAGGGGAGACGGTGACGAGCAGTACTTC
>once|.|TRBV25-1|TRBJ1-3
CASSAPQDGNTIYF
TGTGCCAGCAGTGCCCCACAGGATGGAAACACCATATATTTT
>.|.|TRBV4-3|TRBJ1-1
CASSQTGGNTEAFF
TGCGCCAGCAGCCAGACCGGTGGGAACACTGAAGCTTTCTTT
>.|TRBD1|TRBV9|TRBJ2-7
CASGRDSAYEQYF
TGTGCCAGCGGCCGGGACAGTGCATACGAGCAGTACTTC
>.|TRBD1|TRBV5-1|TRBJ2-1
CASSPLRTGANEQFF
TGCGCCAGCAGCCCCTTAAGGACAGGGGCCAATGAGCAGTTCTTC
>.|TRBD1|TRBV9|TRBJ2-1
CASSVAGGRSYNEQFF
TGTGCCAGCAGCGTAGCAGGGGGCAGAAGCTACAATGAGCAGTTCTTC
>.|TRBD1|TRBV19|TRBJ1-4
CASTTGGEYEKLFF
TGTGCCAGTACTACAGGGGGAGAATATGAAAAACTGTTTTTT
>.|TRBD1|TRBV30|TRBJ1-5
CAWNGQASNQPQHF
TGTGCCTGGAACGGACAGGCGAGCAATCAGCCCCAGCATTTT
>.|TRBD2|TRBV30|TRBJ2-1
CAWNDLAGANEQFF
TGTGCCTGGAACGACTTAGCGGGAGCCAATGAGCAGTTCTTC
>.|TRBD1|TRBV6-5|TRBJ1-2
CASKTGGGYTF
TGTGCCAGCAAGACAGGGGGAGGCTACACCTTC
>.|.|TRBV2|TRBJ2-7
CASSPTGPPYEQYF
TGTGCCAGCAGCCCTACAGGGCCCCCCTACGAGCAGTACTTC
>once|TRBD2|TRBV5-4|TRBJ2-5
CASSTGGLAGKETQYF
TGTGCCAGCAGCACGGGGGGACTAGCGGGGAAAGAGACCCAGTACTTC
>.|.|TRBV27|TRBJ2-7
CASRIRGSYEQYF
TGTGCCAGCAGGATAAGGGGCAGCTACGAGCAGTACTTC
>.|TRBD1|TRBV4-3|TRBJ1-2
CASSQGFRTGNYGYTF
TGCGCCAGCAGCCAAGGATTCCGGACAGGGAACTATGGCTACACCTTC
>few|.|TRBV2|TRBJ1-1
CASSGTHRSAFF
TGTGCCAGTTCTGGGACTCACCGATCGGCTTTCTTT
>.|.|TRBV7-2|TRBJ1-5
CASSPSYQPQHF
TGTGCCAGCAGCCCTAGTTATCAGCCCCAGCATTTT
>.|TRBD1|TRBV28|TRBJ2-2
CASSLPRDRVKSGELFF
TGTGCCAGCAGTTTGCCCCGGGACAGGGTTAAATCCGGGGAGCTGTTTTTT
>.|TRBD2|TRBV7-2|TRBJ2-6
CASSLGGTNSGANVLTF
TGTGCCAGCAGCTTGGGGGGGACTAACTCTGGGGCCAACGTCCTGACTTTC
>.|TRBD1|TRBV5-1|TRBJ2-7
CASSSAAQGSRNEQYF
TGCGCCAGCAGCTCCGCAGCACAGGGGTCTAGGAACGAGCAGTACTTC
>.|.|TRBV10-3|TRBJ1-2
CAISESYESNYGYTF
TGTGCCATCAGTGAGTCGTATGAATCTAACTATGGCTACACCTTC
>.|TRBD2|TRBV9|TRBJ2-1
CASSPGLAEHNEQFF
TGTGCCAGCAGCCCTGGACTAGCGGAACACAATGAGCAGTTCTTC
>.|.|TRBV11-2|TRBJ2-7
CASRIVGRSSFYEQYF
TGTGCCAGCAGGATCGTTGGAAGGAGTTCCTTCTACGAGCAGTACTTC
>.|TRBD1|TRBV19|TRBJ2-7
CASSKAGQGYEQYF
TGTGCCAGTAGTAAGGCGGGACAGGGGTACGAGCAGTACTTC
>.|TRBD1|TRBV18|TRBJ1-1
CASSPTGEGNTEAFF
TGTGCCAGCTCACCCACAGGGGAAGGGAACACTGAAGCTTTCTTT
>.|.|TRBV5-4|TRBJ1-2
CASSQNKDGNYGYTF
TGTGCCAGCAGCCAAAACAAGGACGGGAACTATGGCTACACCTTC
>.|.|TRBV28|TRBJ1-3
CASTWAFGNTIYF
TGTGCCAGCACCTGGGCCTTTGGAAACACCATATATTTT
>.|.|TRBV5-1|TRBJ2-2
CASSLAFVRAANTGELFF
TGCGCCAGCAGCTTGGCGTTCGTACGGGCCGCGAACACCGGGGAGCTGTTTTTT
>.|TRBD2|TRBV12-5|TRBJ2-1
CASGFLTRGRLNEQFF
TGTGCTAGTGGTTTCCTCACTCGCGGGAGACTCAATGAGCAGTTCTTC
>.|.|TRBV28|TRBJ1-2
CASTSGQESYTF
TGTGCCAGCACCTCCGGGCAGGAAAGCTACACCTTC
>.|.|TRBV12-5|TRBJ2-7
CASGLQGRDEQYF
TGTGCTAGTGGTTTGCAGGGTCGGGACGAGCAGTACTTC
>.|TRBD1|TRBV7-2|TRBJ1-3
CASSHAGGGLNTIYF
TGTGCCAGCAGCCACGCAGGGGGCGGGTTAAACACCATATATTTT
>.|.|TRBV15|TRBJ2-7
CATSRESSRAYEQYF
TGTGCCACCAGCAGAGAGAGTAGCCGAGCCTACGAGCAGTACTTC
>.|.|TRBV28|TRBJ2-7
CASSHPNREAYEQYF
TGTGCCAGCAGTCATCCGAACCGGGAAGCCTACGAGCAGTACTTC
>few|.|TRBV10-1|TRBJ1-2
CASSESLAYGYTF
TGCGCCAGCAGTGAGTCACTGGCCTATGGCTACACCTTC
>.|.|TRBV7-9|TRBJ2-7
CASSLTRGSYEQYF
TGTGCCAGCAGCTTAACCCGGGGTTCCTACGAGCAGTACTTC
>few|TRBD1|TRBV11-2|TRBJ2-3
CASNIDRASDTQYF
TGTGCCAGCAACATCGACAGGGCCTCAGATACGCAGTATTTT
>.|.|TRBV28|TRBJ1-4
CASSFGRDEKLFF
TGTGCCAGCAGTTTTGGCCGGGATGAAAAACTGTTTTTT
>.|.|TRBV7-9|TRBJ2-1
CASSLARPTGNEQFF
TGTGCCAGCAGCTTAGCGAGGCCCACGGGCAATGAGCAGTTCTTC
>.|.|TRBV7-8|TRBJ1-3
CASSFPGRINPSGNTIYF
TGTGCCAGCAGCTTCCCAGGGCGTATAAATCCCTCTGGAAACACCATATATTTT
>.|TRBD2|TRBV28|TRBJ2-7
CASGHAPGGIYEQYF
TGTGCCAGCGGCCACGCCCCCGGGGGGATCTACGAGCAGTACTTC
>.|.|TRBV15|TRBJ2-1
CATSPRPSYNEQFF
TGTGCCACCAGCCCCCGGCCGAGCTACAATGAGCAGTTCTTC